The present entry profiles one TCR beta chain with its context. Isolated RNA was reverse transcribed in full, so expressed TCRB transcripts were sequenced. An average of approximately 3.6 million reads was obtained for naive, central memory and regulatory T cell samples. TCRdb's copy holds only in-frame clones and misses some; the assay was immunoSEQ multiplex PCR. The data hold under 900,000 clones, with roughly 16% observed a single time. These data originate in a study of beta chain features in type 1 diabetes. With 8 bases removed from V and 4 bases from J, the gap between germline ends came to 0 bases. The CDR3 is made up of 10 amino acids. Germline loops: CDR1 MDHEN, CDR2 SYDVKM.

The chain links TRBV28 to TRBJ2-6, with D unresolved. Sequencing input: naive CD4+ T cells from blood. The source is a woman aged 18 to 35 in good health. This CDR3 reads CASGANVLTF. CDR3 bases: TGTGCCAGCGGGGCCAACGTCCTGACTTTC.